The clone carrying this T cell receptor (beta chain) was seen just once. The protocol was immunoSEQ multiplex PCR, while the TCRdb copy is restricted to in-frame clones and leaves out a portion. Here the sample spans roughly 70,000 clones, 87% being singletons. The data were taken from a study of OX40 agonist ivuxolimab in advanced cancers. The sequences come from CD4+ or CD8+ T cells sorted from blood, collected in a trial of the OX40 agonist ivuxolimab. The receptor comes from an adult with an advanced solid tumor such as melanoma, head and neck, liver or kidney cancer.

This chain's CDR3 is CASRALQGGAFF. DNA of the CDR3: TGTGCCAGCAGGGCACTACAGGGGGGAGCTTTCTTT. The rearrangement links TRBV6-6 to TRBJ1-1, with 8 positions matching TRBD1. Trimming cost V 6 bases and J 10 bases; bases outside gene matches: 7. Germline V gene sequence: CDR1 MNHNY, CDR2 SVGAGI (reference sequence). CDR3 length: 12 residues.